This TCR beta chain was recovered during a study of blood T cells in healthy people across ages. A second 7 to 11 cycle PCR used barcoded and J-beta primers. Each CDR3 protein is one row after TCRdb ran MiXCR on the 5' RACE reads. Of 1.2 million to 1.5 million distinct CDR3 sequences listed, around two fifths are singletons. Details on this clonotype: Just one base apart from a much larger clone, this may be a read error.

The donors, all healthy, were Caucasians living in Russia, aged roughly 6 to 100. V lost 6 bases to trimming and J lost 2 bases, with 18 bases between them. The germline gives CDR1 DFQATT, CDR2 SNEGSKA (reference sequence). CDR3 length: 15 residues. Sample: blood. This receptor was identified in a woman between 18 and 29 years old in good health. This rearrangement joins TRBV20-1 to TRBJ2-3, with D possibly matching TRBD1 (6 bases). CDR3 amino acids: CSAKMGAGDTDTQYF. The DNA of the CDR3 is TGCAGTGCCAAGATGGGGGCAGGGGACACAGATACGCAGTATTTT.